The rows below give T cell receptor beta chains drawn from one sample of a study of blood T cell repertoires in COVID-19. Measured with immunoSEQ multiplex PCR; TCRdb has only the in-frame clones, and not every one. The sample lists fewer than 110,000 clones, 84% occurring once. Sequenced sample: peripheral blood. These receptors were collected from a human donor in a cohort sampled during active or convalescent COVID-19. Each CDR3 is given with its conserved first and last residue. The D gene is left open where the match is weak. Size values are once, few and many counts, or a class for expanded clones, and some rows have none.

TRBV3-1/TRBV3-2	NA	once	TRBJ1-2	CASSQDPQAVGGYTF	TGTGCCAGCAGCCAAGATCCTCAGGCTGTAGGAGGCTACACCTTC
TRBV2	TRBD1	NA	TRBJ1-1	CASSRDRGLGNTEAFF	TGTGCCAGCAGCCGGGACAGGGGGCTGGGAAACACTGAAGCTTTCTTT
TRBV7-9	TRBD1	NA	TRBJ1-2	CASSLGTGDYGYTF	TGTGCCAGCAGCTTAGGGACAGGGGACTATGGCTACACCTTC
TRBV19	NA	NA	TRBJ1-4	CASTGQLANEKLFF	TGTGCCAGTACTGGGCAACTTGCTAATGAAAAACTGTTTTTT
TRBV4-1	NA	NA	TRBJ2-3	CASSQELSTRTHRDTQYF	TGCGCCAGCAGCCAAGAGCTATCGACTAGGACCCACCGAGATACGCAGTATTTT
TRBV19	NA	NA	TRBJ1-2	CASSFEKGTTNYGYTF	TGTGCCAGTAGTTTCGAAAAAGGGACAACTAACTATGGCTACACCTTC
TRBV28	NA	few	TRBJ1-6	CASSLVQRSPLHF	TGTGCCAGCAGTTTAGTCCAGCGATCACCCCTCCACTTT
TRBV6-5	TRBD1	once	TRBJ1-1	CASRGGAVVTEAFF	TGTGCCAGCAGAGGGGGCGCGGTTGTTACTGAAGCTTTCTTT
TRBV27	TRBD2	few	TRBJ2-7	CASSLRGTSGSEQYF	TGTGCCAGCAGTTTACGAGGGACTAGCGGCTCCGAGCAGTACTTC
TRBV20-1	TRBD2	once	TRBJ2-5	CGCGGQETQYF	TGCGGTTGCGGGGGGCAAGAGACCCAGTACTTC
TRBV11-2	NA	NA	TRBJ2-3	CASSPLRGKADTQYF	TGTGCCAGCAGCCCATTAAGGGGGAAGGCAGATACGCAGTATTTT
TRBV9	TRBD1	once	TRBJ1-3	CASSARDRAGNTIYF	TGTGCCAGCAGCGCCCGGGACAGGGCTGGAAACACCATATATTTT
TRBV6-5	NA	NA	TRBJ1-1	CAGSPAGWVTEAFF	TGTGCCGGCAGCCCCGCAGGGTGGGTTACTGAAGCTTTCTTT
TRBV11-3	NA	NA	TRBJ1-4	CASSLGSGTVEKLFF	TGTGCCAGCAGCTTAGGGTCAGGAACGGTTGAAAAACTGTTTTTT
TRBV4-3	NA	NA	TRBJ1-4	CASSFDNNEKLFF	TGCGCCAGCAGTTTTGACAATAATGAAAAACTGTTTTTT
TRBV11-2	NA	NA	TRBJ1-6	CASSSPGVYNSPLHF	TGTGCCAGCAGCTCCCCAGGGGTCTATAATTCACCCCTCCACTTT
TRBV7-3	TRBD1	NA	TRBJ2-3	CASSLGQGGTDTQYF	TGTGCCAGCAGCCTGGGACAGGGGGGTACAGATACGCAGTATTTT
TRBV12-3/TRBV12-4	NA	NA	TRBJ1-2	CASTRTLYGYTF	TGTGCCAGCACCCGGACACTCTATGGCTACACCTTC
TRBV2	TRBD2	NA	TRBJ2-7	CASSDPSGGSYEQYF	TGTGCCAGCAGTGATCCTAGCGGGGGGTCCTACGAGCAGTACTTC
TRBV5-1	TRBD1	NA	TRBJ2-1	CASSIGDRAHEQFF	TGCGCCAGCAGCATAGGGGACAGGGCCCATGAGCAGTTCTTC
TRBV28	NA	NA	TRBJ1-1	CATLSVGGRRTEAFF	TGTGCCACCCTATCCGTGGGGGGGCGGCGGACTGAAGCTTTCTTT
TRBV6-6	NA	NA	TRBJ1-2	CASSIQEGSSYGYTF	TGTGCCAGCAGTATACAGGAGGGAAGTAGCTATGGCTACACCTTC